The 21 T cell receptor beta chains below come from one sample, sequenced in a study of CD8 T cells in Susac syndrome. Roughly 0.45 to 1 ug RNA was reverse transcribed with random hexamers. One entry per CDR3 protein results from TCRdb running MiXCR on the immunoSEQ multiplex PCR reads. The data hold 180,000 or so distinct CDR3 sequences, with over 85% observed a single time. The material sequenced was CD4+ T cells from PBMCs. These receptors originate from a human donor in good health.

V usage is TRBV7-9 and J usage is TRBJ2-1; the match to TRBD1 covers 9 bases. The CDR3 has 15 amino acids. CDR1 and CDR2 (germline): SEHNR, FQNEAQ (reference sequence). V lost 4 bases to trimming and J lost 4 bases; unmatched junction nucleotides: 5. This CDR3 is CASSSGTGNYNEQFF. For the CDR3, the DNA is TGTGCCAGCAGCTCCGGGACAGGGAATTACAATGAGCAGTTCTTC.

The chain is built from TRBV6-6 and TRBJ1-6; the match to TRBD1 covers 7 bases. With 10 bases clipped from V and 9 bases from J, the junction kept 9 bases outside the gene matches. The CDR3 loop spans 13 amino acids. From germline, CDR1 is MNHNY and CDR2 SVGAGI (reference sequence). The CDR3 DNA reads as TGTGCCAACAGACAGGGTGTCGGTTCACCCCTCCACTTT. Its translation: CANRQGVGSPLHF.

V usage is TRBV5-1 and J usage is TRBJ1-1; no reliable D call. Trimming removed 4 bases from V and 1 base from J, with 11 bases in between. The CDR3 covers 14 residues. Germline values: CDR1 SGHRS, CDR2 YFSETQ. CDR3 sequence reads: CASSLQPSNTEAFF. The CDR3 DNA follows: TGCGCCAGCAGCCTCCAGCCATCGAACACTGAAGCTTTCTTT. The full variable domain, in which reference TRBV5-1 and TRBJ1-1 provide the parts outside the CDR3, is KAGVTQTPRYLIKTRGQQVTLSCSPISGHRSVSWYQQTPGQGLQFLFEYFSETQRNKGNFPGRFSGRQFSNSRSEMNVSTLELGDSALYLCASSLQPSNTEAFFGQGTRLTVV.

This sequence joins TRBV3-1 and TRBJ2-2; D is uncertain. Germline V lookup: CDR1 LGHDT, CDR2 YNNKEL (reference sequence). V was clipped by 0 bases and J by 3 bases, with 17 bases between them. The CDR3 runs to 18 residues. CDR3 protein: CASSQDKKIAPDTGELFF. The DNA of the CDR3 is TGTGCCAGCAGCCAAGATAAAAAGATAGCTCCGGACACCGGGGAGCTGTTTTTT.

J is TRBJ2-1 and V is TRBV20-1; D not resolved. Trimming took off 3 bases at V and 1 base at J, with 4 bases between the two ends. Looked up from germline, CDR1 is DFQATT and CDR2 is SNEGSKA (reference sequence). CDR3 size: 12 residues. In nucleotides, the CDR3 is TGCAGTGCTAGCGCATCCTACAATGAGCAGTTCTTC. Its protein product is CSASASYNEQFF.

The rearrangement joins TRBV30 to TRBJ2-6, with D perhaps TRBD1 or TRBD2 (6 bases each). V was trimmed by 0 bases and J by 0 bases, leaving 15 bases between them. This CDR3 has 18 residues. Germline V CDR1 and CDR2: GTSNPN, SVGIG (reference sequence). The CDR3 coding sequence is TGTGCCTGGAGTGTCGGGGGCTATGGCCTCTCTGGGGCCAACGTCCTGACTTTC. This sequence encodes CAWSVGGYGLSGANVLTF.

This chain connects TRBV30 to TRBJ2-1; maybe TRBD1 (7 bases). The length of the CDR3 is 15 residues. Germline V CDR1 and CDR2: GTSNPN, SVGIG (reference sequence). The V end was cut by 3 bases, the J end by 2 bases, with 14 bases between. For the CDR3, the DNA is TGTGCCTGGAGGGAGGGGGCGCTGACCTACAATGAGCAGTTCTTC. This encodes CAWREGALTYNEQFF.

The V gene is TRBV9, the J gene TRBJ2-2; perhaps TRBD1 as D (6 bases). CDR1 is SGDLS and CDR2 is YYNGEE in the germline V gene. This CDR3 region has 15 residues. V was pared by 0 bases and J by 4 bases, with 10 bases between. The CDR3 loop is CASSVAGTPTGELFF. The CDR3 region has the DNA TGTGCCAGCAGCGTAGCCGGGACACCCACCGGGGAGCTGTTTTTT. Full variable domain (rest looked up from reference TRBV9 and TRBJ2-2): DSGVTQTPKHLITATGQRVTLRCSPRSGDLSVYWYQQSLDQGLQFLIQYYNGEERAKGNILERFSAQQFPDLHSELNLSSLELGDSALYFCASSVAGTPTGELFFGEGSRLTVL.

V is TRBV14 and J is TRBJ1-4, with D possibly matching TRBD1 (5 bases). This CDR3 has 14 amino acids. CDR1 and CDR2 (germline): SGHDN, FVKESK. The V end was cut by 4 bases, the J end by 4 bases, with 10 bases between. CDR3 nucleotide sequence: TGTGCCAGCAGCCCGACAGAAGTTAATGAAAAACTGTTTTTT. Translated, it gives CASSPTEVNEKLFF.

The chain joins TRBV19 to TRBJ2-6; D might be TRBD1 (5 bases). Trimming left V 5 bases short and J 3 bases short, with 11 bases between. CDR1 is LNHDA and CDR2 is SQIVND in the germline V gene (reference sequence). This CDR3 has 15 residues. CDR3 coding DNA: TGTGCCAGTAGTCACCGCAGGGATGGGGCCAACGTCCTGACTTTC. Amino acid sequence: CASSHRRDGANVLTF.

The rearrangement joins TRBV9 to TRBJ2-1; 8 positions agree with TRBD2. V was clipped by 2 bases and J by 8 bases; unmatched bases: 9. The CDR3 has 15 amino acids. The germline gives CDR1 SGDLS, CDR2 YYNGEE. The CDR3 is CASSVGVAGSHEQFF. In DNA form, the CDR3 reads TGTGCCAGCAGCGTGGGGGTAGCGGGGTCTCATGAGCAGTTCTTC.

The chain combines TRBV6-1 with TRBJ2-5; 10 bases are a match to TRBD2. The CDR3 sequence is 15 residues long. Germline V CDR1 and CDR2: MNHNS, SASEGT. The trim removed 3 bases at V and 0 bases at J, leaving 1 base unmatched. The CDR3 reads CASSDSGGYQETQYF. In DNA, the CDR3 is TGTGCCAGCAGTGATAGCGGGGGGTACCAAGAGACCCAGTACTTC.

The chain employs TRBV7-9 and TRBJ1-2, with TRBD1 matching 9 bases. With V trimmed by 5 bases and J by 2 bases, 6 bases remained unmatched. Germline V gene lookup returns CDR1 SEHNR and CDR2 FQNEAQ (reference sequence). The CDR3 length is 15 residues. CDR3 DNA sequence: TGTGCCAGCAGCGGTACAGGGGGCGCGAACTATGGCTACACCTTC. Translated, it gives CASSGTGGANYGYTF.

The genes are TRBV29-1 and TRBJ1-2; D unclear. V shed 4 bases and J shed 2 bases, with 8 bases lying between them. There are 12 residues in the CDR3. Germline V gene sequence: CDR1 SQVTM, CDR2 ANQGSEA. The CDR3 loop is CSVGRRNYGYTF. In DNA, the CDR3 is TGCAGCGTTGGTAGGCGGAACTATGGCTACACCTTC.

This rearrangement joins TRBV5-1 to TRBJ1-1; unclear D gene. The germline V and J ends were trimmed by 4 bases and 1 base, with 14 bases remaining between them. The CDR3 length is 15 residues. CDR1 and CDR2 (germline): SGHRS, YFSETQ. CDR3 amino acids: CASSPGTSGNTEAFF. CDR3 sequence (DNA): TGCGCCAGCAGCCCGGGTACCTCGGGGAACACTGAAGCTTTCTTT.

CDR3 amino acids: CASSFGNSNQPQHF. Here the CDR3 DNA reads TGTGCCAGCAGCTTTGGGAATAGCAATCAGCCCCAGCATTTT. The gene calls are TRBV11-2 and TRBJ1-5, with D unresolved. This CDR3 has 14 residues. V was cut by 3 bases and J by 0 bases, with 6 bases left in between. Germline V gene sequence: CDR1 SGHAT, CDR2 FQNNGV.

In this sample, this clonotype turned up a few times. CDR3 nucleotide sequence: TGTGCCAGCAGTGCCGGGACAGCTAACTATGGCTACACCTTC. This gives the protein CASSAGTANYGYTF. The genes are TRBV27 and TRBJ1-2; TRBD1 matches at 7 bases. Germline assignment: CDR1 MNHEY and CDR2 SMNVEV (reference sequence). The CDR3 has 14 amino acids. The V segment lost 5 bases and the J segment 0 bases; nucleotides outside the gene matches: 3.

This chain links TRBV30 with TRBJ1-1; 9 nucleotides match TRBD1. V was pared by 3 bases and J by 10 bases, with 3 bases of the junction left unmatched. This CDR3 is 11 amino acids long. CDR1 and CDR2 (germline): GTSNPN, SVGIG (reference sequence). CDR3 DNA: TGTGCCTGGAGCGGACAGGGGAGAGCTTTCTTT. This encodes CAWSGQGRAFF.

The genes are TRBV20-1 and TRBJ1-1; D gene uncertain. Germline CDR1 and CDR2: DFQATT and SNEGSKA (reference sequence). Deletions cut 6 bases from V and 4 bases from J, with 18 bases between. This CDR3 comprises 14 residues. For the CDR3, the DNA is TGCAGTGCCGAAACTAGGTTTGATGCCACTGAAGCTTTCTTT. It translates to CSAETRFDATEAFF.

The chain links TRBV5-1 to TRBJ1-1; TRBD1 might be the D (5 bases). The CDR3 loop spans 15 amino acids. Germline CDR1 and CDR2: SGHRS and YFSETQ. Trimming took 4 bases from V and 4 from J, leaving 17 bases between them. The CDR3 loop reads CASSRDRQLGTEAFF. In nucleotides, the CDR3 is TGCGCCAGCAGCCGAGATCGACAGCTCGGCACTGAAGCTTTCTTT.

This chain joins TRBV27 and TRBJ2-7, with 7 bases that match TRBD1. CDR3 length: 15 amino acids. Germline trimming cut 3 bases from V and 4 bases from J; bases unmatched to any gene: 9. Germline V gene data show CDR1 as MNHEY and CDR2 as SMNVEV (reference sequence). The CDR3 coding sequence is TGTGCCAGCAGTTTTGACAGGGCCCTTCTATACGAGCAGTACTTC. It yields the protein CASSFDRALLYEQYF.